The rows below give T cell receptor beta chains drawn from one sample of a study of blood T cell repertoires in COVID-19. Profiling relied on immunoSEQ multiplex PCR, and the TCRdb table lists in-frame clones only, not all of them. The top ten clones hold 1.5% to 2% of a sample with about 200,000 clones, 88% of them seen once. Material for sequencing was peripheral blood. These receptors originate from a man aged 18 to 29 with active or convalescent COVID-19. The CDR3 runs from the conserved cysteine through the conserved F or W. A D gene is named only where the DNA matches it firmly. Size is omitted from some rows. Given values are once, few, many or a class for expanded clones.

- | - | TRBJ1-1 | TRBV6-2/TRBV6-3 | TGTGCCAGCAGTTACCAGGGAAGCACTGAAGCTTTCTTT | CASSYQGSTEAFF
- | - | TRBJ2-5 | TRBV27 | TGTGCCAGCAGTTTATATCAGGGGCTGGAGACCCAGTACTTC | CASSLYQGLETQYF
few | - | TRBJ1-1 | TRBV12-3/TRBV12-4 | TGTGCCAGCAGTTTCGATAGGAACACTGAAGCTTTCTTT | CASSFDRNTEAFF
- | - | TRBJ2-7 | TRBV6-1 | TGTGCCAGCAGTGAACTCTTTGGCTCCTCCTACGAGCAGTACTTC | CASSELFGSSYEQYF
- | - | TRBJ1-2 | TRBV5-1 | TGCGCCAGCAGCACCACGACACCCAACTATGGCTACACCTTC | CASSTTTPNYGYTF
- | - | TRBJ1-2 | TRBV10-3 | TGTGCCATCAGTGGACAGACCTCTACGAACTATGGCTACACCTTC | CAISGQTSTNYGYTF
- | - | TRBJ2-3 | TRBV19 | TGTGCCAGTAGTACGGCCCCGGGAAGCACAGATACGCAGTATTTT | CASSTAPGSTDTQYF
- | TRBD2 | TRBJ2-1 | TRBV30 | TGTGCCTGGAGAAAGCGGGAAAAGTCAAATGAGCAGTTCTTC | CAWRKREKSNEQFF
- | - | TRBJ2-7 | TRBV29-1 | TGCAGCGTTGGCAGGGCCACCGAGCAGTACTTC | CSVGRATEQYF
- | - | TRBJ1-5 | TRBV7-2 | TGTGCCAGCAGCTTAGAACCCAGTTCTCTCATCAGCAATCAGCCCCAGCATTTT | CASSLEPSSLISNQPQHF
once | - | TRBJ1-2 | TRBV9 | TGTGCCAGCAGCGTATCCGGCTATGGCTACACCTTC | CASSVSGYGYTF
- | TRBD1 | TRBJ1-5 | TRBV6-5 | TGTGCCAGCAGACCAGACAGGGGTAGCAATCAGCCCCAGCATTTT | CASRPDRGSNQPQHF
- | TRBD1 | TRBJ1-4 | TRBV30 | TGTGCCTGGAGTCCCTATCGGGACAGGGGGAAAGGGAATGAAAAACTGTTTTTT | CAWSPYRDRGKGNEKLFF
- | - | TRBJ1-2 | TRBV28 | TGTGCCAGCAGTGGTCCCCCCGAGGGCTATGGCTACACCTTC | CASSGPPEGYGYTF
- | TRBD2 | TRBJ2-1 | TRBV11-2 | TGTGCCAGCAGCAACCTAGCGGGGGGGGTGAATGAGCAGTTCTTC | CASSNLAGGVNEQFF
- | TRBD1 | TRBJ2-1 | TRBV24-1 | TGTGCCACCAGTGATTCCGACAGGGACAATGAGCAGTTCTTC | CATSDSDRDNEQFF
- | - | TRBJ2-2 | TRBV11-3 | TGTGCCAGCAGCAGGGGGACCGGGGAGCTGTTTTTT | CASSRGTGELFF
- | TRBD1 | TRBJ2-1 | TRBV5-5 | TGTGCCAGCAGCTTGGGACAGGGAAGAAGACTCGGATCCTACAATGAGCAGTTCTTC | CASSLGQGRRLGSYNEQFF
- | - | TRBJ2-7 | TRBV30 | TGTGCCTGGAGTGTATCCCTCTACGAGCAGTACTTC | CAWSVSLYEQYF
- | TRBD1 | TRBJ2-5 | TRBV19 | TGTGCCAGTAGTTCCACAGGGGCCGAGACCCAGTACTTC | CASSSTGAETQYF
- | TRBD1 | TRBJ1-1 | TRBV10-3 | TGTGCCATTGGGACAGGGGAGAACACTGAAGCTTTCTTT | CAIGTGENTEAFF
- | TRBD2 | TRBJ2-2 | TRBV3-1/TRBV3-2 | TGTGCCAGCAGCGCCCCTCGGGGAGGGACCACCGGGGAGCTGTTTTTT | CASSAPRGGTTGELFF
- | - | TRBJ2-1 | TRBV9 | TGTGCCAGCAGCTCGGACAGATACAATGAGCAGTTCTTC | CASSSDRYNEQFF
- | TRBD1 | TRBJ1-1 | TRBV4-1 | TGCGCCAGCAGCAATGCCGGGACAGAGAACACTGAAGCTTTCTTT | CASSNAGTENTEAFF
once | - | TRBJ2-1 | TRBV12-3/TRBV12-4 | TGTGCCAGCAGTAAGAATGAGAATGAGCAGTTCTTC | CASSKNENEQFF
- | TRBD1 | TRBJ2-7 | TRBV2 | TGTGCCAGCACCCCGGGGACAGGGGGACACGAGCAGTACTTC | CASTPGTGGHEQYF
- | - | TRBJ1-2 | TRBV30 | TGTGCCTGGAGTGTACGAAATCGCTACAGCTATGGCTACACCTTC | CAWSVRNRYSYGYTF
few | - | TRBJ1-5 | TRBV27 | TGTGCCAGCAGTGACAGTCTTTATCAGCCCCAGCATTTT | CASSDSLYQPQHF
- | TRBD2 | TRBJ2-5 | TRBV5-1 | TGCGCCAGCAGCTTGGTGGTAGCGGGAGAGACCCAGTACTTC | CASSLVVAGETQYF
- | TRBD2 | TRBJ2-7 | TRBV2 | TGTGCCAGCAGACAAAGGACTAGCGGACCCTACGAGCAGTACTTC | CASRQRTSGPYEQYF
- | TRBD1 | TRBJ1-2 | TRBV11-2 | TGTGCCAGCAGCCCAAGACAGGGTTTAGAGTATGGCTACACCTTC | CASSPRQGLEYGYTF
- | - | TRBJ1-5 | TRBV6-1 | TGTGCCAGCAGTGAAATGAGGGATAGCAATCAGCCCCAGCATTTT | CASSEMRDSNQPQHF
- | - | TRBJ1-3 | TRBV5-4 | TGTGCCAGCAGCCCGGGACAAGGGACCATATATTTT | CASSPGQGTIYF
- | - | TRBJ2-7 | TRBV15 | TGTGCCACCAGCAGAGAACGTGGCAGAAACGAGCAGTACTTC | CATSRERGRNEQYF
once | TRBD2 | TRBJ2-1 | TRBV7-7 | TGTGCTAGCAGTCCTACCTCTTGGGGGGGGGCCTACAATGAGCAGTTCTTC | CASSPTSWGGAYNEQFF
- | - | TRBJ2-1 | TRBV7-2 | TGTGCCAGCAGCTTAGCGGGGGCGAATCGGATTAATGAGCAGTTCTTC | CASSLAGANRINEQFF
- | TRBD2 | TRBJ2-1 | TRBV6-1 | TGTGCCAGCAGTGAACCCAAAACTAGCGGGGGGAACCGTGATACTTTTTACAATGAGCAGTTCTTC | CASSEPKTSGGNRDTFYNEQFF
- | TRBD1 | TRBJ1-6 | TRBV2 | TGTGCCAGCAGCAATGGACAGGGGGTTTTTTCACCCCTCCACTTT | CASSNGQGVFSPLHF
- | - | TRBJ2-5 | TRBV11-2 | TGTGCCAGCAGCTTAGTTGGCGGGACGCAAGAGACCCAGTACTTC | CASSLVGGTQETQYF
- | - | TRBJ2-1 | TRBV7-8 | TGTGCCAGCAGGACGGGGGGCGCGCTAATCAATGAGCAGTTCTTC | CASRTGGALINEQFF
- | - | TRBJ1-6 | TRBV5-8 | TGTGCCAGCAGCTTGGCGGAGGGAACTATCTATAATTCACCCCTCCACTTT | CASSLAEGTIYNSPLHF
- | TRBD2 | TRBJ2-1 | TRBV7-6 | TGTGCCAGCAGCCAAGGGACTAGCGGGGTCTGGGATGAGCAGTTCTTC | CASSQGTSGVWDEQFF
- | TRBD1 | TRBJ1-1 | TRBV19 | TGTGCCAGTACCACCATCCAGGGGGGATCAATGAACACTGAAGCTTTCTTT | CASTTIQGGSMNTEAFF
- | TRBD1 | TRBJ1-3 | TRBV7-2 | TGTGCCAGCAGCTTTATGTGGCAGGGGGCATCCGGAAACACCATATATTTT | CASSFMWQGASGNTIYF
- | TRBD1 | TRBJ1-5 | TRBV19 | TGTGCCAGTAGTGGGACAGGACGAAATCAGCCCCAGCATTTT | CASSGTGRNQPQHF
- | - | TRBJ2-1 | TRBV4-3 | TGCGCCAGCAGCCAAGAAGCTATAGTTGCCACGGGTGAGCAGTTCTTC | CASSQEAIVATGEQFF
- | - | TRBJ2-2 | TRBV11-1 | TGTGCCAGCAGCTTCGGCGCGGGGACGGGGACCGGGGAGCTGTTTTTT | CASSFGAGTGTGELFF
once | TRBD1 | TRBJ2-7 | TRBV30 | TGTGCCTGGAGCGACTCCGGGACAGCAAGGGGGAAGCAGTACTTC | CAWSDSGTARGKQYF
- | TRBD1 | TRBJ1-2 | TRBV5-1 | TGCGCCAGCAGCTTCGAGGGGGCGAGCTATGGCTACACCTTC | CASSFEGASYGYTF
- | - | TRBJ1-3 | TRBV12-5 | TGTGCTAGTGGGTGGACACAAACTTCTGGAAACACCATATATTTT | CASGWTQTSGNTIYF
- | - | TRBJ2-7 | TRBV7-9 | TGTGCCAGCAGCTTAGTCTCCCGGGAGCAGTACTTC | CASSLVSREQYF
- | - | TRBJ2-1 | TRBV6-5 | TGTGCCAGCCGCCAGTATGGAGGGAATGAGCAGTTCTTC | CASRQYGGNEQFF
- | - | TRBJ2-6 | TRBV7-3 | TGTGCCAGCACCCTTACAGGGTCCGGGGCCAACGTCCTGACTTTC | CASTLTGSGANVLTF
- | - | TRBJ2-3 | TRBV11-2 | TGTGCCAGCAGCTTAGTTGGGCAGGGAGATACGCAGTATTTT | CASSLVGQGDTQYF
- | - | TRBJ1-1 | TRBV29-1 | TGCAGCGTTGTTCAGGGGATCGGCACTGAAGCTTTCTTT | CSVVQGIGTEAFF
few | - | TRBJ1-2 | TRBV19 | TGTGCCAGTACTCAGATGTGGGACACATCTAACTATGGCTACACCTTC | CASTQMWDTSNYGYTF
- | - | TRBJ1-5 | TRBV7-2 | TGTGCCAGCAGCTTATTGGGGCTTGGATCTCAGCCCCAGCATTTT | CASSLLGLGSQPQHF
- | TRBD1 | TRBJ2-5 | TRBV7-9 | TGTGCCAGCAGCTTCGGGACAGGGGGCCAAGAGACCCAGTACTTC | CASSFGTGGQETQYF
- | - | TRBJ1-1 | TRBV29-1 | TGCAGCGTTGCCTTCGGAAGGGGAGCTTTCTTT | CSVAFGRGAFF